The 9 T cell receptor beta chains given below trace back to one sample, sequenced in a study of response to subunit inactivated influenza vaccine (dated by TCRdb to between 2017 and 2018). The library came from RT-PCR. For sequencing, an Illumina HiSeq 2500 was employed. TCRdb reprocessed the public reads (quality trimming at Q25 with fastp, clone calling with MiXCR) and kept in-frame beta chains. Rows are combined by CDR3 protein, so each entry shows the most common genes and DNA. The sample table lists about 830,000 distinct CDR3 sequences, less than 20% of them with a count of one. The top ten clones comprise roughly 11% of the sample. The material sequenced was PBMCs from blood, taken 5 days after vaccination. The receptors were sampled from a middle-aged man who received an inactivated influenza vaccine. Donor details come from another sample of the same person, matched by shared clones.

The gene calls are TRBV4-3 and TRBJ2-2; TRBD2 aligns across 8 bases. V dropped 4 bases and J dropped 5; count of bases not matched to a gene: 6. This CDR3 has 15 amino acids. The germline CDR1 and CDR2 sequences are LGHNA and YSLEER. The CDR3 loop reads CASSPAGESTGELFF. In DNA, the CDR3 is TGCGCCAGCAGCCCAGCGGGAGAATCGACCGGGGAGCTGTTTTTT.

This clonotype was detected only a few times. The chain employs TRBV4-3 and TRBJ2-1, with D maybe TRBD1 (6 bases). V gave up 1 base and J gave up 6 bases, with 13 bases separating them. The germline V gene encodes CDR1 LGHNA and CDR2 YSLEER. The CDR3 sequence is 15 residues long. This chain's CDR3 is CASSQGSTGPNEQFF. DNA for the CDR3: TGCGCCAGCAGCCAAGGATCGACAGGACCCAATGAGCAGTTCTTC.

This chain's CDR3 is CSARWLAAISYNEQFF. CDR3 nucleotide sequence: TGCAGTGCTAGATGGCTAGCGGCCATCTCCTACAATGAGCAGTTCTTC. The J gene is TRBJ2-1, the V gene TRBV20-1, with TRBD2 identical over 7 bases. The germline V gene has CDR1 DFQATT and CDR2 SNEGSKA (reference sequence). The CDR3 has 16 amino acids. The ends lost 2 bases at V and 0 bases at J; junction bases unmatched: 7.

The chain couples TRBV12-3 or TRBV12-4 to TRBJ2-1, with 8 bases fitting TRBD2. The CDR3 length is 16 residues. Trimming took 5 bases from V and 3 from J; bases not matched to a gene: 9. The CDR3 bases are TGTGCCAGCAGTAGAGGTGCCGGGGGGGACTACAATGAGCAGTTCTTC. Translated, it gives CASSRGAGGDYNEQFF.

This clonotype appeared a few times. The rearrangement uses TRBV6-1 and TRBJ2-7; no definite D call. The V end was cut by 1 base, the J end by 3 bases, with 16 bases between. Germline loops: CDR1 MNHNS, CDR2 SASEGT. The length of the CDR3 is 16 residues. This chain's CDR3 is CASSEGTDYWFYEQYF. Written as DNA, the CDR3 is TGTGCCAGCAGTGAAGGGACCGATTACTGGTTCTACGAGCAGTACTTC.

CDR3 sequence reads: CASSEAGRDGYTF. For the CDR3, the DNA is TGTGCCAGCAGTGAAGCAGGCAGGGATGGCTACACCTTC. This chain joins TRBV6-1 and TRBJ1-2, with D possibly TRBD1 on 5 matching bases. This CDR3 region has 13 residues. The germline CDR1 and CDR2 sequences are MNHNS and SASEGT. Trimming removed 0 bases from V and 6 bases from J, with 8 bases in between.

This clonotype showed up just once. The J gene is TRBJ2-5, the V gene TRBV7-7, with a tentative D call TRBD2 (6 bases). The CDR3 is 14 residues long. The V gene lost 5 bases and the J gene lost 4 bases, with 14 bases spanning the gap. Germline lookup yields CDR1 SSHAT and CDR2 FNYEAQ (reference sequence). CDR3 sequence reads: CASSPSDYGETQYF. Written as DNA, the CDR3 is TGTGCCAGCAGCCCCTCGGACTATGGAGAGACCCAGTACTTC.

The V call is TRBV7-2, the J call TRBJ2-7; D remains ambiguous. The germline V gene has CDR1 SGHTA and CDR2 FQGNSA. The germline V and J ends were trimmed by 2 bases and 6 bases, with 23 bases remaining between them. The CDR3 has 17 amino acids. CDR3 coding DNA: TGTGCCAGCAGCTTAAACGAGGCCACTCTCGGAGCCCTCGAGCAGTACTTC. Protein sequence: CASSLNEATLGALEQYF. Complete variable domain (other parts from reference TRBV7-2 and TRBJ2-7): GAGVSQSPSNKVTEKGKDVELRCDPISGHTALYWYRQSLGQGLEFLIYFQGNSAPDKSGLPSDRFSAERTGGSVSTLTIQRTQQEDSAVYLCASSLNEATLGALEQYFGPGTRLTVT.

This clonotype was detected a few times. The chain couples TRBV11-2 to TRBJ2-5; weak D call: TRBD1 (6 bases). CDR3 length: 13 residues. CDR1 SGHAT and CDR2 FQNNGV come from the germline V gene. V was trimmed by 5 bases and J by 3 bases, leaving 10 bases between them. The CDR3 protein is CASSPHREETQYF. The CDR3 DNA sequence: TGTGCCAGCAGCCCACACAGGGAAGAGACCCAGTACTTC.